This T cell receptor beta chain was recorded in a study of shared clonotypes between healthy human individuals. Across the whole study: Each donor's CD4 naive and CD4 memory cells filled three plates apiece, CD8 naive two, and CD8 memory one. Study outcomes and limitations: Some clonotypes were shared by all four sorted-subset donors, while others were not shared. The non-shared ones had lower generation probabilities than the shared ones. Generally, estimated richness proved larger in naive subsets than it did in memory subsets.

Generated by immunoSEQ multiplex PCR, the TCRdb table keeps only in-frame clones and is missing some. Here the sample spans 2 million to 3 million clones, 90% to 95% being singletons. CDR1 is MNHNY, CDR2 SVGAGI, per germline (reference sequence). V lost 7 bases to trimming and J lost 7 bases, with 20 bases between them. The CDR3 runs 15 residues. About this clone itself: Its target is unknown.

The chain links TRBV6-6 to TRBJ2-4, with D maybe TRBD2 (6 bases). This receptor was obtained from a man between 18 and 35 years old in good health. Material: naive CD4+ T cells sorted from blood. Subset noted: CD45RA+ positively selected. The chain's CDR3 is CASTHGGTQGNIQYF. The CDR3, as DNA: TGTGCCAGCACCCACGGCGGGACCCAAGGCAACATTCAGTACTTC.